One sample yielded the 28 T cell receptor beta chains listed below, sequenced in a study of radiation and T cells in renal cell carcinoma (dated by TCRdb to 2018 to 2021). The library was obtained by the immunoSEQ multiplex PCR assay. This is the immuneACCESS table as TCRdb keeps it, with only in-frame sequences that have V and J called. A part of the clones is gone; compared with another copy, unresolved V genes explain less than half, and the rest is unexplained. The sample data list around 95,000 clones, and approximately 82% of these were observed just once. 6.5% to 8% of the sample is held by the ten biggest clonotypes. The sample's time point label, in plain terms: blood 4 weeks post-SBRT, at nephrectomy. This sample's treatment or condition label indicates: 15 Gy SBRT to primary tumor, nephrectomy 4 weeks later. The sample consisted of blood, taken from a patient whose treatment included radiotherapy and nephrectomy. These receptors all stem from a man between 60 and 70 years old with renal cell carcinoma.

This clone was detected once. V usage is TRBV13 and J usage is TRBJ2-7, with 12 nucleotides matching TRBD2. J gave up 2 bases and V 8 bases, and 1 base lay outside the gene matches. The length of the CDR3 is 13 residues. The germline V gene has CDR1 PRHDT and CDR2 FYEKMQ (reference sequence). The CDR3 region has the DNA TGTGCCAGCGGACTAGCGGGAACCTACGAGCAGTACTTC. Amino acid sequence: CASGLAGTYEQYF.

This clone was recorded only once. The chain employs TRBV7-7 and TRBJ2-1, with 7 bases that match TRBD1. The CDR3 is 15 residues long. Germline CDR1 is SSHAT and CDR2 is FNYEAQ (reference sequence). The trim removed 4 bases at V and 5 bases at J, leaving 8 bases unmatched. CDR3 sequence: CASSSPGQLNNEQFF. The CDR3 DNA is TGTGCCAGCAGCTCCCCGGGACAGTTGAACAATGAGCAGTTCTTC.

This clone appeared once. The chain combines TRBV2 with TRBJ2-1, with D perhaps TRBD2 (5 bases). The CDR3 is made up of 15 amino acids. V gave up 7 bases and J gave up 4 bases, with 17 bases separating them. Germline V gives CDR1 SNHLY, CDR2 FYNNEI. The CDR3 DNA is TGTGCCAGCACCCTAAAACCCGGGAAGTACAATGAGCAGTTCTTC. Amino acids: CASTLKPGKYNEQFF.

The chain joins TRBV6-4 to TRBJ1-2; 8 bases agree with TRBD1. Per germline, CDR1 MRHNA and CDR2 SNTAGT. This CDR3 contains 14 residues. V shed 0 bases and J 4 bases; nucleotides not matched to a gene: 1. The CDR3 DNA sequence: TGTGCCAGCAGTGACTCCCAGGGGGCCTATGGCTACACCTTC. It yields the protein CASSDSQGAYGYTF.

CDR3 region: CASSSPSGGSNTEAFF. The CDR3 DNA reads as TGTGCCAGTAGTAGTCCCTCGGGTGGTTCGAACACTGAAGCTTTCTTT. The chain joins TRBV19 to TRBJ1-1; no definite D call. Trimming took off 4 bases at V and 1 base at J, with 16 bases between the two ends. Germline CDR1 and CDR2: LNHDA and SQIVND (reference sequence). The CDR3 loop spans 16 amino acids.

The CDR3 DNA reads as TGTGCCAGCAGCCCCTTTGGCACTGAAGCTTTCTTT. Translated: CASSPFGTEAFF. V and J are TRBV7-6 and TRBJ1-1; D uncertain. V lost 5 bases and J 4 bases, leaving 8 bases between the germline ends. Germline values: CDR1 SGHVS, CDR2 FNYEAQ. The CDR3 consists of 12 residues.

The chain employs TRBV7-9 and TRBJ1-3; D gene unclear. Deletions cut 11 bases from V and 0 bases from J, with 5 bases between. CDR3 size: 11 residues. Germline lookup yields CDR1 SEHNR and CDR2 FQNEAQ (reference sequence). CDR3 protein: CAGSSGNTIYF. The CDR3 DNA follows: TGTGCCGGGAGCTCTGGAAACACCATATATTTT.

The chain is built from TRBV19 and TRBJ2-6, with unresolved D. CDR3 length: 14 amino acids. Germline CDR1 is LNHDA and CDR2 is SQIVND (reference sequence). Trimming left V 5 bases short and J 6 bases short, with 11 bases between. The CDR3 DNA is TGTGCCAGTAGTCCCGGCCCTGCGGCCAACGTCCTGACTTTC. It specifies CASSPGPAANVLTF. The complete variable domain, with remaining parts taken from reference TRBV19 and TRBJ2-6, reads DGGITQSPKYLFRKEGQNVTLSCEQNLNHDAMYWYRQDPGQGLRLIYYSQIVNDFQKGDIAEGYSVSREKKESFPLTVTSAQKNPTAFYLCASSPGPAANVLTFGAGSRLTVL.

V is TRBV5-5 and J is TRBJ2-7; D may match TRBD1 or TRBD2 (5 bases each). Germline CDR1 and CDR2: SGHKS and YYEKEE (reference sequence). CDR3 length: 15 residues. The V gene lost 2 bases and the J gene lost 3 bases, with 15 bases spanning the gap. CDR3 nucleotides: TGTGCCAGCAGCTTAAACTCCGGGACCTACTACGAGCAGTACTTC. This codes for CASSLNSGTYYEQYF.

The genes are TRBV5-1 and TRBJ2-7; TRBD1 matches 12 bases. This CDR3 spans 14 amino acids. V gave up 4 bases and J gave up 12 bases; unmatched junction bases: 11. Germline lookup yields CDR1 SGHRS and CDR2 YFSETQ. The DNA of the CDR3 is TGCGCCAGCAGCCTAGGGACAGGGGGCGAAGTACCGTACTTC. It yields the protein CASSLGTGGEVPYF.

The chain couples TRBV5-1 to TRBJ1-2; TRBD1 aligns across 11 bases. Germline V CDR1 and CDR2: SGHRS, YFSETQ. The CDR3 length is 17 residues. The V gene end was trimmed by 3 bases and the J gene end by 4 bases; junction bases not matched to a gene: 11. The CDR3 spells CASSSGTGGDRAYGYTF. DNA for the CDR3: TGCGCCAGCAGCTCCGGGACAGGGGGAGATCGCGCCTATGGCTACACCTTC.

The genes are TRBV11-3 and TRBJ1-1; D remains ambiguous. V was cut by 6 bases and J by 1 base, with 9 bases left in between. CDR1 and CDR2 from the germline V gene are SGHNT and YENEEA. This CDR3 spans 13 amino acids. The CDR3 region is CASSPRGNTEAFF. The CDR3 nucleotides read TGTGCCAGCAGTCCCCGGGGGAACACTGAAGCTTTCTTT.

The rearrangement uses TRBV14 and TRBJ2-1, with unresolved D. Trimming removed 3 bases from V and 0 bases from J, with 9 bases in between. Germline V gives CDR1 SGHDN, CDR2 FVKESK. This CDR3 is 15 amino acids long. CDR3 DNA: TGTGCCAGCAGCCACTTTAGGCTCTCCTACAATGAGCAGTTCTTC. Its translation: CASSHFRLSYNEQFF.

The chain links TRBV29-1 to TRBJ2-7; TRBD2 aligns across 10 bases. The CDR3 spans 15 residues. V dropped 7 bases and J dropped 6; count of bases not matched to a gene: 15. Per germline, CDR1 SQVTM and CDR2 ANQGSEA. CDR3 nucleotides: TGCAGCGCCAACGGGGCTAGCGGGAGTAACACCGAGCAGTACTTC. Amino acid sequence: CSANGASGSNTEQYF.

In its sample, this clone was seen a few times. The chain recombines TRBV6-1 with TRBJ2-2; the match to TRBD1 covers 7 bases. The CDR3 has 14 amino acids. J lost 5 bases, V lost 4 bases, and 4 bases had no gene match. Germline-derived CDR1 and CDR2 are MNHNS and SASEGT. The CDR3 protein is CASSGDSLTGELFF. In DNA, the CDR3 is TGTGCCAGCAGTGGGGACAGCCTAACCGGGGAGCTGTTTTTT.

The rearrangement uses TRBV5-4 and TRBJ2-6, with D perhaps being TRBD1 or TRBD2 (7 bases each). Per germline, CDR1 SGHNT and CDR2 YYREEE (reference sequence). The length of the CDR3 is 16 residues. V lost 4 bases and J lost 0, with 11 bases in between. The CDR3 nucleotides are TGTGCCAGCAGCCAGGGGGGGCTCTCTGGGGCCAACGTCCTGACTTTC. It encodes CASSQGGLSGANVLTF.

This clone was detected only once. The chain couples TRBV19 to TRBJ2-7; TRBD1 aligns across 8 bases. Germline CDR1 and CDR2: LNHDA and SQIVND (reference sequence). Trimming at V came to 3 bases and at J to 3 bases, leaving 4 bases not matched to a gene. The CDR3 is made up of 14 amino acids. The CDR3 is CASSIGQGNYEQYF. CDR3 coding DNA: TGTGCCAGTAGTATCGGACAGGGTAACTACGAGCAGTACTTC.

This clone was recorded once. The chain recombines TRBV7-9 with TRBJ1-4; 7 nucleotides align to TRBD1. CDR1 is SEHNR, CDR2 FQNEAQ, per germline (reference sequence). After removal of 3 bases from V and 8 bases from J, the junction contained 12 bases not matched to a gene. The CDR3 runs 16 residues. CDR3 in DNA: TGTGCCAGCAGCTTTCAGACCGGGAGGGGGCGAGAAAAACTGTTTTTT. It yields the protein CASSFQTGRGREKLFF.

This clone was seen only once. The chain links TRBV6-1 to TRBJ2-3; D not certain. V was pared by 4 bases and J by 6 bases, with 8 bases between. This CDR3 spans 12 amino acids. Germline loops: CDR1 MNHNS, CDR2 SASEGT. CDR3 coding DNA: TGTGCCAGCAGTGTACGTTACGATACGCAGTATTTT. Translation: CASSVRYDTQYF.

V usage is TRBV28 and J usage is TRBJ1-5, with a tentative D call TRBD1 (6 bases). Trimming left V 5 bases short and J 6 bases short, with 14 bases between. There are 14 residues in the CDR3. Per germline, CDR1 MDHEN and CDR2 SYDVKM. The CDR3 sequence: CASSPGRGSQPQHF. CDR3 nucleotides: TGTGCCAGCAGTCCCGGGAGGGGGTCTCAGCCCCAGCATTTT.

V is TRBV11-2 and J is TRBJ2-7; D may be TRBD2 (6 bases). V gave up 5 bases and J gave up 4 bases, with 15 bases separating them. Per the germline V gene, CDR1 is SGHAT and CDR2 is FQNNGV. The CDR3 sequence is 14 residues long. The CDR3 DNA reads TGTGCCAGCAGCCAGGACGGAGGGTTGTACGAGCAGTACTTC. Protein: CASSQDGGLYEQYF.

The chain recombines TRBV4-3 with TRBJ2-7; 11 nucleotides line up with TRBD2. The junction had 11 bases not matched to a gene; V was cut back by 1 base and J by 6 bases. Germline CDR1 reads LGHNA; CDR2 reads YSLEER. There are 17 residues in the CDR3. DNA for the CDR3: TGCGCCAGCAGCCAAGTACTCTTACTAGCGGGAGAGGGCGAGCAGTACTTC. Translated, it gives CASSQVLLLAGEGEQYF.

The chain combines TRBV27 with TRBJ2-2; weak D call: TRBD1 (6 bases). V was cut by 5 bases and J by 7 bases, with 14 bases left in between. CDR1 is MNHEY and CDR2 is SMNVEV in the germline V gene (reference sequence). The CDR3 extends over 14 amino acids. This chain's CDR3 is CASSVTGYIGELFF. CDR3 DNA: TGTGCCAGCAGTGTTACAGGGTATATCGGGGAGCTGTTTTTT.

The genes are TRBV6-5 and TRBJ2-1, with 7 positions matching TRBD2. Germline V gives CDR1 MNHEY, CDR2 SVGAGI. V lost 0 bases to trimming and J lost 3 bases; unmatched junction nucleotides: 5. The CDR3 has 16 amino acids. The CDR3 nucleotides read TGTGCCAGCAGTTACTCTCGACTAGCCAGCTACAATGAGCAGTTCTTC. Translated: CASSYSRLASYNEQFF.

Only a few counts were recorded for this clone. The chain links TRBV9 to TRBJ1-5; D possibly corresponds to TRBD1 (5 bases). Trimming took 0 bases from V and 5 from J, leaving 12 bases between them. Germline CDR1 is SGDLS and CDR2 is YYNGEE. The CDR3 extends over 15 amino acids. The CDR3 DNA is TGTGCCAGCAGCGTAGAAGGGGCCTTCGATCAGCCCCAGCATTTT. Amino acids: CASSVEGAFDQPQHF.

The CDR3 here is CASSQVRGKTQYF. The DNA for the CDR3 is TGCGCCAGCAGCCAAGTCAGGGGTAAGACCCAGTACTTC. The chain links TRBV4-3 to TRBJ2-5; D may be TRBD1 (6 bases). CDR1 LGHNA and CDR2 YSLEER come from the germline V gene. V dropped 1 base and J dropped 6 bases, with 9 bases sitting between them. The CDR3 sequence is 13 residues long.

V usage is TRBV7-6 and J usage is TRBJ1-5, with 8 positions matching TRBD1. J was trimmed by 3 bases and V by 5 bases; bases with no gene match: 6. Germline V lookup: CDR1 SGHVS, CDR2 FNYEAQ. This CDR3 region has 15 residues. The CDR3 region is CASSPPTGDNQPQHF. The CDR3 nucleotides read TGTGCCAGCAGCCCACCGACAGGGGACAATCAGCCCCAGCATTTT.

The chain is built from TRBV7-2 and TRBJ1-2; D is undetermined. V lost 2 bases, J lost 2 bases, and 6 bases lay in between. CDR3 length: 13 residues. The germline V gene encodes CDR1 SGHTA and CDR2 FQGNSA. CDR3 nucleotides: TGTGCCAGCAGCTTAATAATGAACTATGGCTACACCTTC. It translates to CASSLIMNYGYTF.